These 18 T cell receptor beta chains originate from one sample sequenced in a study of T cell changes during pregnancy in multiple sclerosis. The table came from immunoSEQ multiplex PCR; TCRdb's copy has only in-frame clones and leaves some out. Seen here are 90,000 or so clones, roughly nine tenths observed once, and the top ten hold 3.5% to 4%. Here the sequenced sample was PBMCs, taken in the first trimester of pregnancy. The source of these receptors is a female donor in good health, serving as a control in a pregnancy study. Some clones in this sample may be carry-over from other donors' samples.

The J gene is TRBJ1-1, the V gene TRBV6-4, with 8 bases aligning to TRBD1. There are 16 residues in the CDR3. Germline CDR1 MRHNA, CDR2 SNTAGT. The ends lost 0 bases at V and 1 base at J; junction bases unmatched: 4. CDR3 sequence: CASSDSTGARNTEAFF. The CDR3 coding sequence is TGTGCCAGCAGTGACTCGACAGGGGCGAGGAACACTGAAGCTTTCTTT.

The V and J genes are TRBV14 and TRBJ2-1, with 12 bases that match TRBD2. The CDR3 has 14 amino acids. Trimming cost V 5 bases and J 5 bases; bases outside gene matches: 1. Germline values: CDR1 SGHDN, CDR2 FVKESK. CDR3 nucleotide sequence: TGTGCCAGCAGCACTAGCGGGAGGAACAATGAGCAGTTCTTC. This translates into CASSTSGRNNEQFF. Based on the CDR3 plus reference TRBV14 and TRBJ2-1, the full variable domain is EAGVTQFPSHSVIEKGQTVTLRCDPISGHDNLYWYRRVMGKEIKFLLHFVKESKQDESGMPNNRFLAERTGGTYSTLKVQPAELEDSGVYFCASSTSGRNNEQFFGPGTRLTVL.

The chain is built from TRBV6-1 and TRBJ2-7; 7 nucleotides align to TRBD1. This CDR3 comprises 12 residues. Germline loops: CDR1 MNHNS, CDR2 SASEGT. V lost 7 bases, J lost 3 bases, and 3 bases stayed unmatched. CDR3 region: CASKTGIYEQYF. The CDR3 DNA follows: TGTGCCAGCAAGACAGGGATCTACGAGCAGTACTTC.

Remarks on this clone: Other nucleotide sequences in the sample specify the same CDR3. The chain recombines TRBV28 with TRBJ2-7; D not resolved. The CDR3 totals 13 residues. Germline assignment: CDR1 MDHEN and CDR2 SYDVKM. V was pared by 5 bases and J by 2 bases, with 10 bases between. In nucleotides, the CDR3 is TGTGCCAGCAGTCCCTCAGGCGCCTACGAGCAGTACTTC. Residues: CASSPSGAYEQYF. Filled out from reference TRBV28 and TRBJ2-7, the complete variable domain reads DVKVTQSSRYLVKRTGEKVFLECVQDMDHENMFWYRQDPGLGLRLIYFSYDVKMKEKGDIPEGYSVSREKKERFSLILESASTNQTSMYLCASSPSGAYEQYFGPGTRLTVT.

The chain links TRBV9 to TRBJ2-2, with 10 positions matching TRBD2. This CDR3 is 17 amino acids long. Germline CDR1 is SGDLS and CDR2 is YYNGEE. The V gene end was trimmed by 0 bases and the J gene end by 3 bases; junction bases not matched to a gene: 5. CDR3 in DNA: TGTGCCAGCAGCGTAGACCTAGCGGGAGTTTACACCGGGGAGCTGTTTTTT. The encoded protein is CASSVDLAGVYTGELFF.

Here the CDR3 DNA reads TGTGCCAGCAGCTTACCGGCGGGGGAGACCCAGTACTTC. It specifies CASSLPAGETQYF. J is TRBJ2-5 and V is TRBV7-2; possible D gene TRBD2, 6 bases. Trimming cost V 2 bases and J 5 bases, with 9 bases left between them. CDR1 and CDR2 from the germline V gene are SGHTA and FQGNSA. The CDR3 is 13 residues long.

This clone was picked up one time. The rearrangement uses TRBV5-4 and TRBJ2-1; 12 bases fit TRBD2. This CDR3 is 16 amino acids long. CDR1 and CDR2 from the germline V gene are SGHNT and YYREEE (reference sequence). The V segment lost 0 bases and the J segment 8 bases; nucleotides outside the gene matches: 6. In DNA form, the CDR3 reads TGTGCCAGCAGCTTGGGCGCTAGCGGGGGGGTATATGAGCAGTTCTTC. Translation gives CASSLGASGGVYEQFF.

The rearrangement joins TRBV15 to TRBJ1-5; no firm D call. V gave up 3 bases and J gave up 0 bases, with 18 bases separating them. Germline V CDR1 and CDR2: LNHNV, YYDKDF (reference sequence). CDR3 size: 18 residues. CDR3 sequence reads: CATSSDTAVNYSNQPQHF. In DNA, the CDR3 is TGTGCCACCAGCAGCGATACAGCCGTAAATTATAGCAATCAGCCCCAGCATTTT.

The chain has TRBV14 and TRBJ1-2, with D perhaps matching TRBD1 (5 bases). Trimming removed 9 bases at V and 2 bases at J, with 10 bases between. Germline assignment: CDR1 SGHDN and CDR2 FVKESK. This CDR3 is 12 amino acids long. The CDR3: CASRAGNYGYTF. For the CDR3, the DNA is TGTGCCAGTCGGGCAGGGAACTATGGCTACACCTTC.

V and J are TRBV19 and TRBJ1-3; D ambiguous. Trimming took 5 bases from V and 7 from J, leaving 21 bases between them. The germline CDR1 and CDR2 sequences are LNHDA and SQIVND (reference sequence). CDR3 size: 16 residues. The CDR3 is CASSSRLEVFTNTIYF. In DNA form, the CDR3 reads TGTGCCAGTAGTTCTCGACTGGAGGTATTTACGAACACCATATATTTT.

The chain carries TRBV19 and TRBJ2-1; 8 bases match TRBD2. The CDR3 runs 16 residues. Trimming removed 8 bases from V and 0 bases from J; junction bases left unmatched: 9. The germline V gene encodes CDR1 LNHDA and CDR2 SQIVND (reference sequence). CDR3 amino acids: CASEGRGERSYNEQFF. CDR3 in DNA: TGTGCCAGTGAGGGGCGGGGGGAACGCTCCTACAATGAGCAGTTCTTC.

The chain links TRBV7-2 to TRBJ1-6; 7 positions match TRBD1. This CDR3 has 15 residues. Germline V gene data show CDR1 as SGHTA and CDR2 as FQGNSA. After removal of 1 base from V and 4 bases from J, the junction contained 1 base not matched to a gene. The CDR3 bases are TGTGCCAGCAGCTTAGGACAGGGATATAATTCACCCCTCCACTTT. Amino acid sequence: CASSLGQGYNSPLHF.

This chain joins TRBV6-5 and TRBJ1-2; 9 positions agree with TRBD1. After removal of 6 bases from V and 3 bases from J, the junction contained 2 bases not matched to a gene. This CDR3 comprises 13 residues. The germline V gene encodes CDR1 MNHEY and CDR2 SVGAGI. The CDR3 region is CASRRTGDYGYTF. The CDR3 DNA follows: TGTGCCAGCAGACGGACAGGGGACTATGGCTACACCTTC.

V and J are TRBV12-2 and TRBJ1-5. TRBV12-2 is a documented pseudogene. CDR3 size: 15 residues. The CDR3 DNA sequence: TGTGCAAGTCGCTTAACTCCCGGGATCAATCAGCCCCAGCATTTT. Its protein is CASRLTPGINQPQHF.

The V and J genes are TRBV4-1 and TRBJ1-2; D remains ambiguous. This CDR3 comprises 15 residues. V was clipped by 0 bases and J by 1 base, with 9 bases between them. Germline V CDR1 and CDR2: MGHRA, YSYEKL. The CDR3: CASSQDPVRNYGYTF. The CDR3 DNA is TGCGCCAGCAGCCAAGATCCCGTGCGTAACTATGGCTACACCTTC.

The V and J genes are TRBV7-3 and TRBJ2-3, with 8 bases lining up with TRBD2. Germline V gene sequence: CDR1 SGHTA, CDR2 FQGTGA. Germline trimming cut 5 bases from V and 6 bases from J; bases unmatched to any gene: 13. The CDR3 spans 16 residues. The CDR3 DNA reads TGTGCCAGCAGCGCCATGGGTAGCGGGATATCCGATACGCAGTATTTT. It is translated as CASSAMGSGISDTQYF.

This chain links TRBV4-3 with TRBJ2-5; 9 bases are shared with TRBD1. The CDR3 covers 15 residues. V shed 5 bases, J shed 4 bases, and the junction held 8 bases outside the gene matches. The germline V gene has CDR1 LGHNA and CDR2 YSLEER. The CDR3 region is CASSSRDRAAETQYF. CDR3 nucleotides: TGCGCCAGCAGCTCCCGGGACAGGGCAGCAGAGACCCAGTACTTC.

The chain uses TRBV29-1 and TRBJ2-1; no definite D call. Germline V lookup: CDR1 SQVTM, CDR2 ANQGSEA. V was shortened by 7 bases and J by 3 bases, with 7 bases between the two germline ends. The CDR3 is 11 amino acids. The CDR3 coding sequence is TGCAGCGCTGTCCTCTACAATGAGCAGTTCTTC. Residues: CSAVLYNEQFF.